The rows below give T cell receptor beta chains drawn from one sample of a study of T cell responses to AZD1222 COVID-19 vaccine. Measured with immunoSEQ multiplex PCR; TCRdb has only the in-frame clones, and not every one. Here the sample spans 150,000 to 200,000 clones, 88% being singletons. This sample comprised peripheral blood, obtained 28 days after the second AZD1222 dose. The receptor source for this set is an adult who received the AZD1222 COVID-19 vaccine. The CDR3 runs from the conserved cysteine through the conserved F or W. Each record gives: CDR3 protein, CDR3 DNA, V gene, J gene, D gene, clone size. The D gene is left open where the match is weak. Size values are once, few and many counts, or a class for expanded clones, and some rows have none.

CDR3: CASSEQVTGANVLTF
DNA: TGTGCCAGCAGTGAGCAGGTCACTGGGGCCAACGTCCTGACTTTC
V: TRBV9
J: TRBJ2-6
D: NA
size: once

CDR3: CAITKEGLANYNEQFF
DNA: TGTGCCATCACCAAGGAGGGACTAGCGAACTACAATGAGCAGTTCTTC
V: TRBV10-3
J: TRBJ2-1
D: TRBD2
size: NA

CDR3: CSVQRGALGEAFF
DNA: TGCAGCGTCCAACGGGGGGCCCTGGGGGAAGCTTTCTTT
V: TRBV29-1
J: TRBJ1-1
D: NA
size: NA

CDR3: CASSPGQGGYEQYF
DNA: TGTGCCAGTAGCCCGGGACAGGGAGGATACGAGCAGTACTTC
V: TRBV19
J: TRBJ2-7
D: TRBD1
size: NA

CDR3: CASSDSDRGEQYF
DNA: TGTGCCAGCAGTGACTCAGACAGGGGCGAGCAGTACTTC
V: TRBV6-4
J: TRBJ2-7
D: TRBD1
size: NA

CDR3: CASSLGPTNTEAFF
DNA: TGTGCCAGCAGCTTAGGACCGACCAACACTGAAGCTTTCTTT
V: TRBV7-2
J: TRBJ1-1
D: NA
size: NA

CDR3: CASKGEGTEAFF
DNA: TGTGCCAGCAAGGGAGAGGGCACTGAAGCTTTCTTT
V: TRBV12-3/TRBV12-4
J: TRBJ1-1
D: NA
size: NA

CDR3: CASRTDGNEKLFF
DNA: TGTGCCAGCAGGACGGACGGTAATGAAAAACTGTTTTTT
V: TRBV7-2
J: TRBJ1-4
D: NA
size: NA

CDR3: CASGITSLNTEAFF
DNA: TGCGCCAGCGGGATCACGTCCTTGAACACTGAAGCTTTCTTT
V: TRBV5-1
J: TRBJ1-1
D: NA
size: NA

CDR3: CASSLGTGVQETQYF
DNA: TGTGCCAGCAGCTTAGGGACGGGGGTACAAGAGACCCAGTACTTC
V: TRBV5-6
J: TRBJ2-5
D: NA
size: NA

CDR3: CASSPGQGTARLFF
DNA: TGTGCCAGCAGCCCCGGACAGGGTACTGCCAGGCTGTTTTTT
V: TRBV5-4
J: TRBJ2-2
D: TRBD1
size: NA

CDR3: CASSLRGPAGNEQFF
DNA: TGTGCCAGCTCCCTCCGGGGGCCGGCGGGCAATGAGCAGTTCTTC
V: TRBV18
J: TRBJ2-1
D: NA
size: NA

CDR3: CASSPTRDPLHGYTF
DNA: TGTGCCAGCAGTCCAACCAGGGACCCTTTGCATGGCTACACCTTC
V: TRBV27
J: TRBJ1-2
D: NA
size: NA

CDR3: CASSLVLAGENEQFF
DNA: TGCGCCAGCAGCTTGGTCCTAGCGGGAGAGAATGAGCAGTTCTTC
V: TRBV5-1
J: TRBJ2-1
D: TRBD2
size: NA

CDR3: CASSLSTYEQYF
DNA: TGTGCCAGCAGCTTGTCCACGTACGAGCAGTACTTC
V: TRBV5-6
J: TRBJ2-7
D: NA
size: few

CDR3: CASSLGRASYEQYF
DNA: TGTGCCAGCAGTTTAGGCAGGGCTTCCTACGAGCAGTACTTC
V: TRBV28
J: TRBJ2-7
D: NA
size: NA

CDR3: CASSLKEGSYGYTF
DNA: TGTGCCAGCAGTTTAAAAGAGGGGTCCTATGGCTACACCTTC
V: TRBV27
J: TRBJ1-2
D: NA
size: NA

CDR3: CASSLASGTYQETQYF
DNA: TGTGCTAGCAGCCTTGCGTCCGGGACTTACCAAGAGACCCAGTACTTC
V: TRBV7-7
J: TRBJ2-5
D: NA
size: NA

CDR3: CASSQEKLAGATDTQYF
DNA: TGTGCCAGCAGCCAAGAAAAACTAGCGGGAGCCACCGATACGCAGTATTTT
V: TRBV3-1/TRBV3-2
J: TRBJ2-3
D: TRBD2
size: NA

CDR3: CASSQGQGVNTIYF
DNA: TGTGCCAGCAGCCAGGGACAGGGGGTGAACACCATATATTTT
V: TRBV3-1/TRBV3-2
J: TRBJ1-3
D: TRBD1
size: NA

CDR3: CASSRGNNEQFF
DNA: TGTGCCAGCTCACGAGGAAACAATGAGCAGTTCTTC
V: TRBV18
J: TRBJ2-1
D: NA
size: NA

CDR3: CASSLTNGGELFF
DNA: TGCGCCAGCAGCCTGACAAACGGCGGGGAGCTGTTTTTT
V: TRBV5-1
J: TRBJ2-2
D: NA
size: NA

CDR3: CASSSGQGGTGELFF
DNA: TGTGCCAGCAGCTCGGGACAGGGCGGCACCGGGGAGCTGTTTTTT
V: TRBV7-3
J: TRBJ2-2
D: TRBD1
size: once

CDR3: CASKITGVGEAFF
DNA: TGTGCCAGCAAAATAACAGGGGTAGGGGAAGCTTTCTTT
V: TRBV6-5
J: TRBJ1-1
D: TRBD1
size: NA